One and the same sample provided the 8 T cell receptor beta chains below, sequenced in a study of siplizumab effects on memory and regulatory T cells. The assay was immunoSEQ multiplex PCR, and TCRdb's table has in-frame clones only and misses some. The sample includes approximately 60,000 clones, 90% to 97% of them seen just once. Sequencing was performed on naive CD8+ T cells sorted from blood. The source is a human donor in good health.

This clone was counted once. The chain employs TRBV6-4 and TRBJ1-1; the D gene is possibly TRBD1 (5 bases). Germline V gene lookup returns CDR1 MRHNA and CDR2 SNTAGT. This CDR3 spans 13 amino acids. V lost 3 bases to trimming and J lost 6 bases, with 11 bases between them. CDR3 protein: CASSDQGDAEAFF. The CDR3 bases are TGTGCCAGCAGTGATCAGGGCGACGCTGAAGCTTTCTTT.

The genes are TRBV5-8 and TRBJ2-3; 11 positions agree with TRBD2. V shed 4 bases, J shed 0 bases, and the junction held 1 base outside the gene matches. Germline CDR1 and CDR2: SGHTS and YDEGEE. The CDR3 spans 15 residues. The chain's CDR3 is CASSIAGGSTDTQYF. CDR3 in DNA: TGTGCCAGCAGCATAGCGGGGGGGAGCACAGATACGCAGTATTTT.

J is TRBJ1-6 and V is TRBV19; TRBD1 matches at 8 bases. The V gene end was trimmed by 5 bases and the J gene end by 7 bases; junction bases not matched to a gene: 7. CDR1 is LNHDA and CDR2 is SQIVND in the germline V gene (reference sequence). This CDR3 has 15 residues. The CDR3 loop is CASSAAGQVNSPLHF. CDR3 coding DNA: TGTGCCAGTAGTGCAGCGGGACAGGTGAATTCACCCCTCCACTTT.

The rearrangement uses TRBV6-5 and TRBJ2-7; no clear D. V shed 2 bases and J shed 3 bases, with 11 bases lying between them. The germline V gene has CDR1 MNHEY and CDR2 SVGAGI. The CDR3 has 14 amino acids. The DNA of the CDR3 is TGTGCCAGCAGTTACGACGCAGACCTCTACGAGCAGTACTTC. Translation gives CASSYDADLYEQYF.

The chain carries TRBV9 and TRBJ2-3; possible D gene TRBD2, 6 bases. The length of the CDR3 is 16 residues. V lost 0 bases and J 0 bases, leaving 11 bases between the germline ends. Germline CDR1 SGDLS, CDR2 YYNGEE. The CDR3 reads CASSVVSGDSTDTQYF. The CDR3 DNA reads as TGTGCCAGCAGCGTAGTATCGGGGGATAGCACAGATACGCAGTATTTT.

This rearrangement joins TRBV4-1 to TRBJ2-3; 9 nucleotides agree with TRBD2. The germline V gene encodes CDR1 MGHRA and CDR2 YSYEKL. V trimming: 8 bases; J trimming: 6 bases; junction bases outside the gene matches: 6. CDR3 length: 13 amino acids. The CDR3 DNA follows: TGCGCCAGCGCGAAACTAGCGGGTGATACGCAGTATTTT. As protein: CASAKLAGDTQYF.

The chain employs TRBV5-1 and TRBJ2-5, with D uncertain. CDR3 size: 12 residues. Germline CDR1 reads SGHRS; CDR2 reads YFSETQ. Trimming left V 2 bases short and J 5 bases short, with 7 bases between. Written as DNA, the CDR3 is TGCGCCAGCAGCTTTGAGTGGGAGACCCAGTACTTC. The encoded protein is CASSFEWETQYF.

The V gene is TRBV30, the J gene TRBJ1-4; D is unclear. Germline V lookup: CDR1 GTSNPN, CDR2 SVGIG (reference sequence). V lost 1 base, J lost 7 bases, and 7 bases lay in between. This CDR3 has 12 residues. DNA for the CDR3: TGTGCCTGGAGTGATTCACCTGAAAAACTGTTTTTT. It encodes CAWSDSPEKLFF.